Sequencing of this T cell receptor beta chain was carried out in a study of blood T cell repertoires in COVID-19. Turning to the study itself: PBMCs, B-cell-depleted T cells, or T cells provided the cDNA or gDNA that made up the material.

Using immunoSEQ multiplex PCR, the repertoire was profiled, and TCRdb retains in-frame clones only, with some absent. The sample yields roughly 81,000 clones, about 80% seen once. This CDR3 is 12 amino acids long. V lost 4 bases, J lost 12 bases, and 8 bases stayed unmatched. CDR1 and CDR2 (germline): MNHEY, SVGAGI. The chain links TRBV6-5 to TRBJ1-1; 7 nucleotides agree with TRBD1. The source material was peripheral blood. The receptor was isolated from a woman aged 65 to 85 with acute or convalescent COVID-19. The CDR3 region has the DNA TGTGCCAGCAGTTCGAACAGGGGTACTTCTTTCTTT. Amino acid sequence: CASSSNRGTSFF.